Below, 21 T cell receptor beta chains from the same sample are listed, as sequenced in a study of cytomegalovirus exposure and HLA in healthy donors. The PCR made use of 60 Vbeta and 13 Jbeta primers. Sequencing used immunoSEQ multiplex PCR; TCRdb keeps in-frame clones, though not all of them. Among around 94,000 clones listed, about 73% were seen once. The source material was PBMCs. The source is a woman in her 40s in good health and CMV-seropositive.

The chain joins TRBV5-1 to TRBJ2-5, with a possible D match to TRBD2 (6 bases). Near its end, the DNA agrees better with TRBJ2-7, so the J call may be wrong. Germline lookup yields CDR1 SGHRS and CDR2 YFSETQ. CDR3 length: 14 amino acids. This CDR3 is CASSLVGGGYEQYF. The CDR3 bases are TGCGCCAGCAGCTTGGTTGGGGGAGGCTACGAGCAGTACTTC.

The chain recombines TRBV15 with TRBJ2-1, with 13 bases aligning to TRBD2. This CDR3 contains 17 residues. With V trimmed by 0 bases and J by 5 bases, 4 bases remained unmatched. CDR1 and CDR2 from the germline V gene are LNHNV and YYDKDF (reference sequence). CDR3 in amino acids: CATSRDWGTSGNNEQFF. CDR3 DNA: TGTGCCACCAGCAGAGATTGGGGGACTAGCGGGAACAATGAGCAGTTCTTC.

In its sample, this clone was seen a few times. The genes are TRBV5-1 and TRBJ2-3; D is possibly TRBD1 (5 bases). Germline loops: CDR1 SGHRS, CDR2 YFSETQ. This CDR3 has 13 amino acids. The V gene lost 0 bases and the J gene lost 4 bases, with 6 bases spanning the gap. CDR3 in amino acids: CASSLGGPDTQYF. The CDR3 DNA is TGCGCCAGCAGCTTGGGGGGCCCAGATACGCAGTATTTT. The full variable domain, its missing parts supplied by reference TRBV5-1 and TRBJ2-3, is KAGVTQTPRYLIKTRGQQVTLSCSPISGHRSVSWYQQTPGQGLQFLFEYFSETQRNKGNFPGRFSGRQFSNSRSEMNVSTLELGDSALYLCASSLGGPDTQYFGPGTRLTVL.

The CDR3 DNA reads TGCGCCAGCAGCTTGGTCCGACAGGGAAGTTCAGTAGATACGCAGTATTTT. As protein: CASSLVRQGSSVDTQYF. The chain uses TRBV5-1 and TRBJ2-3; TRBD1 matches at 7 bases. Germline V gene sequence: CDR1 SGHRS, CDR2 YFSETQ. The V and J ends lost 0 bases and 5 bases, in that order; junction bases with no gene match: 12. This CDR3 is built from 17 residues.

The chain recombines TRBV6-5 with TRBJ2-3, with 8 bases lining up with TRBD2. CDR3 size: 14 residues. The V and J ends lost 2 bases and 5 bases, in that order; junction bases with no gene match: 3. The germline V gene encodes CDR1 MNHEY and CDR2 SVGAGI. The CDR3 region has the DNA TGTGCCAGCAGTTACGGTCTAGCGGGAGATACGCAGTATTTT. Its translation: CASSYGLAGDTQYF.

This chain uses TRBV19 with TRBJ2-1; 8 nucleotides match TRBD2. Germline CDR1 reads LNHDA; CDR2 reads SQIVND (reference sequence). The V and J ends lost 6 bases and 0 bases, in that order; junction bases with no gene match: 10. The CDR3 covers 17 residues. The CDR3 loop reads CASSGLAEMSSYNEQFF. CDR3 bases: TGTGCCAGTAGCGGACTAGCCGAAATGAGCTCCTACAATGAGCAGTTCTTC. The entire variable domain, with the rest obtained from reference TRBV19 and TRBJ2-1, is as follows: DGGITQSPKYLFRKEGQNVTLSCEQNLNHDAMYWYRQDPGQGLRLIYYSQIVNDFQKGDIAEGYSVSREKKESFPLTVTSAQKNPTAFYLCASSGLAEMSSYNEQFFGPGTRLTVL.

This clone was picked up one time. The rearrangement joins TRBV6-5 to TRBJ1-2, with 7 bases matching TRBD1. The CDR3 length is 16 residues. V gave up 0 bases and J gave up 3 bases; unmatched junction bases: 7. The V gene's germline CDR1 is MNHEY and CDR2 SVGAGI. The CDR3 loop is CASSYSPGGRYYGYTF. CDR3 nucleotides: TGTGCCAGCAGTTACTCCCCAGGGGGACGCTACTATGGCTACACCTTC.

The chain has TRBV7-6 and TRBJ2-2; no reliable D call. CDR1 is SGHVS and CDR2 is FNYEAQ in the germline V gene. With 1 base removed from V and 4 bases from J, the gap between germline ends came to 13 bases. The CDR3 sequence is 16 residues long. For the CDR3, the DNA is TGTGCCAGCAGCTTAGGAATGTCCCCGAGCACCGGGGAGCTGTTTTTT. As protein: CASSLGMSPSTGELFF.

The chain recombines TRBV28 with TRBJ1-2, with TRBD1 matching 9 bases. Germline assignment: CDR1 MDHEN and CDR2 SYDVKM. This CDR3 comprises 15 residues. The J segment lost 4 bases and the V segment lost 6 bases, leaving 9 bases of the junction unmatched. The CDR3 sequence: CASRMTGTGFYGYTF. DNA of the CDR3: TGTGCCAGCAGGATGACAGGGACAGGGTTCTATGGCTACACCTTC.

The chain joins TRBV27 to TRBJ1-2, with 11 bases identical to TRBD1. CDR1 is MNHEY and CDR2 is SMNVEV in the germline V gene (reference sequence). Losses at the gene ends were 5 bases for V and 2 bases for J; bases not matched to a gene: 4. CDR3 size: 15 residues. CDR3 coding DNA: TGTGCCAGCAGTCGGACAGGGGGCGCCAACTATGGCTACACCTTC. It translates to CASSRTGGANYGYTF.

V gene TRBV18 combines with J gene TRBJ2-7; D not certain. Germline loops: CDR1 KGHSH, CDR2 LQKENI. Trimming took off 2 bases at V and 0 bases at J, with 8 bases between the two ends. The CDR3 has 14 residues. The CDR3 DNA sequence: TGTGCCAGCTCACCATCCCAGAACTCCTACGAGCAGTACTTC. Translation: CASSPSQNSYEQYF.

J is TRBJ2-7 and V is TRBV2, with 8 bases lining up with TRBD1. V shed 6 bases and J 3 bases; nucleotides not matched to a gene: 7. This CDR3 is built from 14 residues. Germline CDR1 and CDR2: SNHLY and FYNNEI. In nucleotides, the CDR3 is TGTGCCAGCAGCGGACAGGGTACGGACTACGAGCAGTACTTC. Translating it yields CASSGQGTDYEQYF.

About this clone: One end of the junction fails to match germline, which may point to a read error. The rearrangement uses TRBV27 and TRBJ2-2, with a tentative D call TRBD2 (5 bases). The CDR3 totals 15 residues. The V gene's germline CDR1 is MNHEY and CDR2 SMNVEV (reference sequence). The CDR3, as DNA: TGTGCCAGCAGTTTAGCGGGCGGAGGTACTGGGGAGCTGCTTTTT. It specifies CASSLAGGGTGELLF.

The CDR3 nucleotides are TGCAGCGTTTCCCCCCCAGGCTATGGCTACACCTTC. Its protein is CSVSPPGYGYTF. The J gene is TRBJ1-2, the V gene TRBV29-1; D gene uncertain. Germline V gene data show CDR1 as SQVTM and CDR2 as ANQGSEA. Trimming removed 5 bases from V and 4 bases from J, with 11 bases in between. The CDR3 sequence is 12 residues long.

In its sample, this clone was seen a few times. Written as DNA, the CDR3 is TGCGCCAGCAGCCAAGAAGATTCGGGGGGTTTCAGCAATGAGCAGTTCTTC. Its protein product is CASSQEDSGGFSNEQFF. The V call is TRBV4-3, the J call TRBJ2-1; 7 positions agree with TRBD2. The CDR3 is 17 amino acids. Germline lookup yields CDR1 LGHNA and CDR2 YSLEER. J was trimmed by 6 bases and V by 0 bases; bases with no gene match: 11.

J is TRBJ1-5 and V is TRBV15, with a tentative D call TRBD1 (5 bases). The germline V gene has CDR1 LNHNV and CDR2 YYDKDF (reference sequence). Between the trimmed V and J ends, which lost 2 bases and 4 bases, there was a span of 9 bases. The CDR3 length is 14 residues. The CDR3 DNA follows: TGTGCCACCAGCAGACAGGGAAATAATCAGCCCCAGCATTTT. The encoded protein is CATSRQGNNQPQHF.

This clone was recorded at least ten times. Here the CDR3 DNA reads TGTGCCAGCAGCTATGGACTAGCGGTAACCTACGAGCAGTACTTC. Translating it yields CASSYGLAVTYEQYF. The chain recombines TRBV11-3 with TRBJ2-7; TRBD2 matches 10 bases. CDR1 is SGHNT, CDR2 YENEEA, per germline. Trimming took 4 bases from V and 2 from J; bases not matched to a gene: 5. The CDR3 is made up of 15 amino acids.

This rearrangement joins TRBV6-1 to TRBJ1-3; no definite D call. The germline CDR1 and CDR2 sequences are MNHNS and SASEGT. V gave up 9 bases and J gave up 1 base, with 13 bases separating them. The CDR3 extends over 14 amino acids. The CDR3 coding sequence is TGTGCCAGTTCTATCGGTCATTCTGGAAACACCATATATTTT. It is translated as CASSIGHSGNTIYF.

The chain couples TRBV5-8 to TRBJ1-4; a weak D match, TRBD1 (6 bases). Germline V gene lookup returns CDR1 SGHTS and CDR2 YDEGEE. Trimming stripped 3 bases from V and 5 bases from J, with 11 bases between. The CDR3 totals 14 residues. The CDR3 region is CASSWTAVNEKLFF. CDR3 DNA sequence: TGTGCCAGCAGCTGGACAGCGGTAAATGAAAAACTGTTTTTT.

The chain combines TRBV2 with TRBJ2-5; D possibly corresponds to TRBD1 (6 bases). The DNA matches TRBJ2-7 better at its end, which makes the J call doubtful. CDR1 and CDR2 from the germline V gene are SNHLY and FYNNEI. The CDR3 sequence is 14 residues long. CDR3 sequence: CASSEQGSLYEQYF. The CDR3 nucleotides are TGTGCCAGCAGCGAACAGGGTTCTCTCTACGAGCAGTACTTC.

This clone was seen only once. This chain links TRBV11-3 with TRBJ1-2, with 7 bases that match TRBD1. The CDR3 runs 15 residues. V lost 4 bases to trimming and J lost 2 bases; unmatched junction nucleotides: 7. Germline V gives CDR1 SGHNT, CDR2 YENEEA. CDR3 protein: CASSSRTGENYGYTF. For the CDR3, the DNA is TGTGCCAGCAGCTCCCGGACAGGAGAAAACTATGGCTACACCTTC. The complete variable domain, with remaining parts taken from reference TRBV11-3 and TRBJ1-2, reads EAGVVQSPRYKIIEKKQPVAFWCNPISGHNTLYWYLQNLGQGPELLIRYENEEAVDDSQLPKDRFSAERLKGVDSTLKIQPAELGDSAVYLCASSSRTGENYGYTFGSGTRLTVV.